Listed here are 15 T cell receptor beta chains from one sample, sequenced in a study of OX40 agonist ivuxolimab in advanced cancers. Using immunoSEQ multiplex PCR, the repertoire was profiled, and TCRdb retains in-frame clones only, with some absent. The table records fewer than 90,000 clones, about 86% of them present only once. The specimen was CD4+ or CD8+ T cells sorted from blood, collected in a trial of the OX40 agonist ivuxolimab. Receptors originate from an adult with an advanced solid tumor such as melanoma, head and neck, liver or kidney cancer.

The chain combines TRBV29-1 with TRBJ2-3; 9 nucleotides align to TRBD2. Germline CDR1 SQVTM, CDR2 ANQGSEA. This CDR3 has 14 amino acids. Losses at the gene ends were 4 bases for V and 4 bases for J; bases not matched to a gene: 6. The CDR3 here is CSVGPSGIPDTQYF. The CDR3 nucleotides are TGCAGCGTTGGACCTAGCGGGATCCCAGATACGCAGTATTTT.

V usage is TRBV7-9 and J usage is TRBJ2-1; 12 nucleotides line up with TRBD1. CDR1 and CDR2 (germline): SEHNR, FQNEAQ (reference sequence). V trimming: 5 bases; J trimming: 7 bases; junction bases outside the gene matches: 3. This CDR3 is built from 14 residues. Written as DNA, the CDR3 is TGTGCCAGCAGCGGGACAGGGGGCCGGAATGAGCAGTTCTTC. Residues: CASSGTGGRNEQFF.

Only a few counts were recorded for this clone. DNA of the CDR3: TGTGCCAGCAGTGAAGACGGGGGCCGCAGGGCTGAAGCTTTCTTT. This sequence encodes CASSEDGGRRAEAFF. The chain employs TRBV6-1 and TRBJ1-1, with D tentatively TRBD1 (6 bases). V lost 1 base, J lost 6 bases, and 15 bases lay in between. There are 15 residues in the CDR3. The germline CDR1 and CDR2 sequences are MNHNS and SASEGT.

This chain connects TRBV18 to TRBJ2-5; D remains ambiguous. The V end lost 0 bases, the J end lost 4 bases, and 9 bases lay between the germline ends. Germline V gene data show CDR1 as KGHSH and CDR2 as LQKENI. This CDR3 is built from 14 residues. CDR3 sequence (DNA): TGTGCCAGCTCACCACCGGCTCAGCCAGAGACCCAGTACTTC. This translates into CASSPPAQPETQYF.

The gene calls are TRBV20-1 and TRBJ1-1; D is uncertain. This CDR3 region has 11 residues. Germline loops: CDR1 DFQATT, CDR2 SNEGSKA (reference sequence). Trimming took 4 bases from V and 0 from J, leaving 3 bases between them. The CDR3 spells CSANVNTEAFF. In DNA, the CDR3 is TGCAGTGCTAACGTGAACACTGAAGCTTTCTTT.

The J gene is TRBJ1-2, the V gene TRBV28, with D possibly matching TRBD1 (5 bases). V lost 6 bases, J lost 3 bases, and 20 bases lay in between. The germline V gene encodes CDR1 MDHEN and CDR2 SYDVKM. The CDR3 has 16 residues. CDR3 DNA: TGTGCCAGCAGCCCTGGGGGGGTAATTCCTTACTATGGCTACACCTTC. Its translation is CASSPGGVIPYYGYTF.

This sequence joins TRBV28 and TRBJ2-2; unclear D gene. Per the germline V gene, CDR1 is MDHEN and CDR2 is SYDVKM. The CDR3 is 12 residues long. V was shortened by 8 bases and J by 2 bases, with 6 bases between the two germline ends. CDR3 sequence (DNA): TGTGCCAGCCGACTCAACACCGGGGAGCTGTTTTTT. Protein product: CASRLNTGELFF. Filled out from reference TRBV28 and TRBJ2-2, the complete variable domain reads DVKVTQSSRYLVKRTGEKVFLECVQDMDHENMFWYRQDPGLGLRLIYFSYDVKMKEKGDIPEGYSVSREKKERFSLILESASTNQTSMYLCASRLNTGELFFGEGSRLTVL.

A few counts support this clone. The chain carries TRBV28 and TRBJ1-2, with D possibly matching TRBD1 (6 bases). This CDR3 spans 13 amino acids. CDR1 and CDR2 (germline): MDHEN, SYDVKM. V dropped 3 bases and J dropped 7 bases, with 12 bases sitting between them. CDR3 nucleotides: TGTGCCAGCAGTTTCTCAGGGGTTCCTGGCTACACCTTC. Protein: CASSFSGVPGYTF.

This rearrangement joins TRBV5-1 to TRBJ2-5; no clear D gene. With 4 bases removed from V and 4 bases from J, the gap between germline ends came to 17 bases. Germline-derived CDR1 and CDR2 are SGHRS and YFSETQ. The CDR3 length is 15 residues. CDR3 DNA: TGCGCCAGCAGCGAGAACAATGTGGGCGGAGAGACCCAGTACTTC. Protein product: CASSENNVGGETQYF.

The chain carries TRBV7-3 and TRBJ2-1; possibly TRBD1 for D (5 bases). CDR3 size: 15 residues. V was pared by 1 base and J by 7 bases, with 14 bases between. Germline loops: CDR1 SGHTA, CDR2 FQGTGA. In nucleotides, the CDR3 is TGTGCCAGCAGCTTAAATGGGGCAGGGTGGAATGAGCAGTTCTTC. Its translation is CASSLNGAGWNEQFF.

The chain combines TRBV6-6 with TRBJ2-5; D gene ambiguous. Trimming stripped 2 bases from V and 2 bases from J, with 15 bases between. Germline V gene lookup returns CDR1 MNHNY and CDR2 SVGAGI (reference sequence). The CDR3 consists of 16 residues. DNA of the CDR3: TGTGCCAGCAGTTACGGTCCCGCTAGATGGCAAGAGACCCAGTACTTC. Protein sequence: CASSYGPARWQETQYF.

The chain combines TRBV19 with TRBJ2-5; either TRBD1 or TRBD2 may supply D (5 bases each). Germline CDR1 LNHDA, CDR2 SQIVND (reference sequence). Trimming pared 6 bases from V and 3 bases from J, leaving 11 bases between. The CDR3 is 13 residues long. The DNA of the CDR3 is TGTGCCAGTAGCGGGACGACCGAAGAGACCCAGTACTTC. It translates to CASSGTTEETQYF.

The rearrangement joins TRBV5-4 to TRBJ2-3; D perhaps matches TRBD2 (5 bases). Germline assignment: CDR1 SGHNT and CDR2 YYREEE (reference sequence). The CDR3 loop spans 15 amino acids. V was trimmed by 2 bases and J by 1 base, leaving 11 bases between them. CDR3 nucleotides: TGTGCCAGCAGCTTACCTCGGGGTCGCACAGATACGCAGTATTTT. Its protein product is CASSLPRGRTDTQYF.

The chain carries TRBV11-2 and TRBJ2-7; D call uncertain. Trimming removed 2 bases at V and 4 bases at J, with 6 bases between. Germline-derived CDR1 and CDR2 are SGHAT and FQNNGV. CDR3 length: 12 residues. CDR3 DNA sequence: TGTGCCAGCAGCTTATTGGGTTACGAGCAGTACTTC. As protein: CASSLLGYEQYF.

This clone showed up just a few times. The chain uses TRBV30 and TRBJ1-2, with 7 bases matching TRBD1. After removal of 2 bases from V and 4 bases from J, the junction contained 1 base not matched to a gene. CDR3 size: 12 residues. Germline CDR1 reads GTSNPN; CDR2 reads SVGIG (reference sequence). The CDR3 DNA reads TGTGCCTGGAGTCCAGGGGGCTATGGCTACACCTTC. It encodes CAWSPGGYGYTF.